The clone carrying this TCR beta chain was observed many times. The antigen is undetermined. This record belongs to a study of neurological immune-mediated disorders. The study's findings and limits: None of the CDR3 amino acid sequences of expanded clones recurred across subjects, suggesting private repertoires in all groups.

The unsorted libraries were prepared from 2 million PBMCs (stored at -80 C). The cDNA came from 5'RACE, which used 10-nucleotide random UMIs. TCRdb re-called the 5' RACE reads with MiXCR, one entry per CDR3 protein. Of under 30,000 distinct CDR3 sequences listed, roughly 12% are singletons. The V end lost 0 bases, the J end lost 8 bases, and 6 bases lay between the germline ends. The length of the CDR3 is 12 residues. The germline V gene encodes CDR1 SGHRS and CDR2 YFSETQ. The chain is built from TRBV5-1 and TRBJ2-1; no firm D call. Sequences were obtained from PBMCs. The sequence was obtained from a woman aged 40 to 50 with HTLV-1-associated myelopathy (HAM/TSP). CDR3 sequence: CASSLDRDEQFF. CDR3 nucleotide sequence: TGCGCCAGCAGCTTGGATCGGGATGAGCAGTTCTTC.